This T cell receptor (beta chain) was sequenced for a study of OX40 agonist ivuxolimab in advanced cancers. About the research overall: Patients were given ivuxolimab, an antibody that agonizes OX40 (CD134). Study-wide findings and caveats: CD8+ T cells (on average) carried more expanded clones than CD4+ T cells. People who partly responded at 0.1-3.0 mg/kg had some of the least clonal expansion seen.

On this clone itself: Its specificity is not known.

Sequencing used immunoSEQ multiplex PCR; TCRdb keeps in-frame clones, though not all of them. The data show roughly 120,000 clones, approximately 89% seen once. The length of the CDR3 is 13 residues. V was shortened by 6 bases and J by 5 bases, with 14 bases between the two germline ends. Germline-derived CDR1 and CDR2 are SQVTM and ANQGSEA. At baseline, cycle 4 day 1, and cycle 7 day 1, blood was sampled. Here the sequenced sample was CD4+ or CD8+ T cells sorted from blood, taken in a trial of the OX40 agonist ivuxolimab. The source of this sequence is an adult with an advanced solid tumor such as melanoma, head and neck, liver or kidney cancer. The chain joins TRBV29-1 to TRBJ1-5, with a possible D match to TRBD1 (6 bases). CDR3 bases: TGCAGCGTCGCGGGACAAAATGATCAGCCCCAGCATTTT. Its translation is CSVAGQNDQPQHF.